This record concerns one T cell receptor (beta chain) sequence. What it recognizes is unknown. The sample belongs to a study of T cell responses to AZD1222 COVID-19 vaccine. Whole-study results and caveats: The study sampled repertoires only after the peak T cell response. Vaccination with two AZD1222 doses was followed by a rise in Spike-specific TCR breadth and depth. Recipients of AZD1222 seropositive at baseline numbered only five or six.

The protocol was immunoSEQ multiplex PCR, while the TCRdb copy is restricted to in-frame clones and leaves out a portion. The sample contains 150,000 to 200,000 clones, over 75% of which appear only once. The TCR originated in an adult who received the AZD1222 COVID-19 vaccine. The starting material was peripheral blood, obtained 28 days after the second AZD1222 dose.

The CDR3 loop is CSAIGQLTYTEAFF. CDR3 coding DNA: TGCAGCGCCATCGGTCAGCTTACTTACACTGAAGCTTTCTTT. V usage is TRBV29-1 and J usage is TRBJ1-1; D call uncertain. CDR1 is SQVTM, CDR2 ANQGSEA, per germline. V lost 7 bases and J 3 bases, leaving 18 bases between the germline ends. CDR3 length: 14 residues. The entire variable domain, with the rest obtained from reference TRBV29-1 and TRBJ1-1, is as follows: SAVISQKPSRDICQRGTSLTIQCQVDSQVTMMFWYRQQPGQSLTLIATANQGSEATYESGFVIDKFPISRPNLTFSTLTVSNMSPEDSSIYLCSAIGQLTYTEAFFGQGTRLTVV.